One and the same sample provided the 32 T cell receptor beta chains below, sequenced in a study of regulatory T cells in long-lasting Graves disease. Libraries of TCR beta came from iRepertoire HTBI primers plus Arm-PCR of CDR3 regions. Via MiXCR, TCRdb re-called the multiplex PCR reads, giving one row per CDR3 protein. The table lists 700,000 or so distinct CDR3 sequences, 25% to 35% of them singletons, with under 55% in the top ten. The time point: persistent/refractory GD, antithyroid drugs over 5 years with positive TRAb. PBMC-extracted RNA yielded the TCR library. Sequences were derived from peripheral blood mononuclear cells (PBMCs), sampled when the disease was refractory, from a patient treated with antithyroid drugs. These receptors all stem from a female donor with Graves disease.

This clonotype occurred once. The junction does not match germline at one end; this may be a read error. The rearrangement joins TRBV7-9 to TRBJ1-4; D remains unclear. This CDR3 spans 14 amino acids. CDR1 and CDR2 (germline): SEHNR, FQNEAQ (reference sequence). CDR3 in amino acids: CVSSLVGKNEKLFF. The CDR3 region has the DNA TGTGTCAGCAGCTTAGTAGGGAAAAATGAAAAACTGTTTTTT.

The chain links TRBV12-3 or TRBV12-4 to TRBJ1-2; no clear D gene. The CDR3 has 13 amino acids. V was pared by 6 bases and J by 8 bases, with 16 bases between. CDR3 nucleotides: TGTGCCAGCAGCTTACCGCAGATGCGGGGCTACACCTTC. As protein: CASSLPQMRGYTF.

The chain recombines TRBV2 with TRBJ1-5, with TRBD1 matching 9 bases. The ends lost 6 bases at V and 4 bases at J; junction bases unmatched: 7. This CDR3 has 15 residues. Germline lookup yields CDR1 SNHLY and CDR2 FYNNEI. CDR3 nucleotides: TGTGCCAGCAGCTGGACAGGGGACCCGAATCAGCCCCAGCATTTT. This gives the protein CASSWTGDPNQPQHF.

The sample holds a few counts of this clonotype. V is TRBV6-1 and J is TRBJ1-5, with D possibly TRBD1 on 6 matching bases. V was shortened by 5 bases and J by 7 bases, with 12 bases between the two germline ends. Per the germline V gene, CDR1 is MNHNS and CDR2 is SASEGT. The CDR3 is made up of 13 amino acids. In nucleotides, the CDR3 is TGTGCCAGCAGTCCCCAGGGGACGCAGCCCCAGCATTTT. Its translation: CASSPQGTQPQHF.

V usage is TRBV24-1 and J usage is TRBJ1-2, with D possibly matching TRBD1 (5 bases). This CDR3 has 19 amino acids. The V end was cut by 3 bases, the J end by 6 bases, with 28 bases between. Per the germline V gene, CDR1 is KGHDR and CDR2 is SFDVKD. CDR3 bases: TGTGCCACCAGTGATGGGAACCGGGACCATCCGAAGGTGGCCCATGGCTACACCTTC. Translated: CATSDGNRDHPKVAHGYTF.

This clonotype was detected many times. This chain joins TRBV12-3 or TRBV12-4 and TRBJ1-5; the match to TRBD1 covers 10 bases. The CDR3 is made up of 14 amino acids. Trimming cost V 6 bases and J 8 bases; bases outside gene matches: 7. In DNA, the CDR3 is TGTGCCAGCAGGGACCGGGACAGGGGAAAGCCCCAGCATTTT. Its protein is CASRDRDRGKPQHF.

This sequence joins TRBV24-1 and TRBJ2-2; D possibly uses TRBD1 or TRBD2 (5 bases each). Germline V gene sequence: CDR1 KGHDR, CDR2 SFDVKD. The CDR3 length is 16 residues. The V end was cut by 3 bases, the J end by 4 bases, with 14 bases between. DNA of the CDR3: TGTGCCACCAGTGATGCCGGGACCCCGAGCACCGGGGAGCTGTTTTTT. Translation gives CATSDAGTPSTGELFF.

This clonotype was seen at least ten times. The chain joins TRBV2 to TRBJ1-2, with a weak D call TRBD1 (6 bases). The CDR3 has 11 residues. Trimming left V 4 bases short and J 6 bases short, with 6 bases between. Germline CDR1 SNHLY, CDR2 FYNNEI. CDR3 region: CASSAGDGYTF. For the CDR3, the DNA is TGTGCCAGCAGTGCAGGGGATGGCTACACCTTC.

J is TRBJ2-6 and V is TRBV30; 8 nucleotides agree with TRBD1. With V trimmed by 2 bases and J by 0 bases, 3 bases remained unmatched. Germline values: CDR1 GTSNPN, CDR2 SVGIG (reference sequence). This CDR3 region has 16 residues. Here the CDR3 reads CAWSPGGVSGANVLTF. The CDR3 DNA reads TGTGCCTGGAGTCCAGGGGGCGTCTCTGGGGCCAACGTCCTGACTTTC.

The chain has TRBV5-1 and TRBJ2-1; 10 bases match TRBD2. V was clipped by 0 bases and J by 1 base; unmatched bases: 4. Germline V gene sequence: CDR1 SGHRS, CDR2 YFSETQ. This CDR3 region has 17 residues. The CDR3 nucleotides are TGCGCCAGCAGCTTGGTGGTAGCGGGAGGTTCCTACAATGAGCAGTTCTTC. Translating gives CASSLVVAGGSYNEQFF. Based on the CDR3 plus reference TRBV5-1 and TRBJ2-1, the full variable domain is KAGVTQTPRYLIKTRGQQVTLSCSPISGHRSVSWYQQTPGQGLQFLFEYFSETQRNKGNFPGRFSGRQFSNSRSEMNVSTLELGDSALYLCASSLVVAGGSYNEQFFGPGTRLTVL.

As for this clonotype: The junction does not match germline at one end; this may be a read error. The chain recombines TRBV12-3 or TRBV12-4 with TRBJ1-1; D gene unclear. This CDR3 is 11 amino acids long. As DNA, the CDR3 is TGTACCAGCAGTCTTTACACTGAAGCTTTCTTT. Translating it yields CTSSLYTEAFF.

This clonotype has a handful of counts. CDR3 sequence (DNA): TGTGCCAGCAGCTTAGAACATCCAGCGAACACCGGGGAGCTGTTTTTT. It encodes CASSLEHPANTGELFF. The chain uses TRBV11-2 and TRBJ2-2; D remains unclear. Trimming removed 0 bases at V and 0 bases at J, with 8 bases between. The CDR3 runs to 16 residues. The germline V gene encodes CDR1 SGHAT and CDR2 FQNNGV.

This clonotype occurred many times. The V gene is TRBV2, the J gene TRBJ2-7; TRBD2 agrees at 13 bases. CDR1 and CDR2 from the germline V gene are SNHLY and FYNNEI. The CDR3 contains 16 residues. The trim removed 5 bases at V and 4 bases at J, leaving 8 bases unmatched. CDR3 bases: TGTGCCAGCAGTACCTTACGGACTAGCGGGAGATACGAGCAGTACTTC. It specifies CASSTLRTSGRYEQYF.

J is TRBJ1-4 and V is TRBV27, with no clear D. This CDR3 comprises 13 residues. Germline V gives CDR1 MNHEY, CDR2 SMNVEV (reference sequence). V lost 0 bases and J 9 bases, leaving 8 bases between the germline ends. CDR3 in amino acids: CASSLSIGKKLFF. The CDR3 nucleotides are TGTGCCAGCAGTTTATCGATCGGGAAAAAACTGTTTTTT.

The gene calls are TRBV2 and TRBJ2-1; 12 positions agree with TRBD2. CDR3 length equals 15 residues. J gave up 8 bases and V 7 bases, and 9 bases lay outside the gene matches. Germline V CDR1 and CDR2: SNHLY, FYNNEI. This CDR3 is CASIPTSGRPYEQFF. CDR3 nucleotide sequence: TGTGCCAGCATACCTACTAGCGGGAGGCCGTATGAGCAGTTCTTC.

A remark on this clonotype: At one end the junction does not follow the germline gene, possibly because of a read error. The rearrangement joins TRBV5-1 to TRBJ1-1, with 9 bases fitting TRBD1. Germline V gene lookup returns CDR1 SGHRS and CDR2 YFSETQ. The CDR3 runs 15 residues. The DNA for the CDR3 is TGTGCCAGCAGCTCCAGAGGGACAGGGTTGGATGAAGCTTTCTTT. Protein product: CASSSRGTGLDEAFF.

The chain recombines TRBV10-3 with TRBJ1-6; no clear D. Per germline, CDR1 ENHRY and CDR2 SYGVKD. The CDR3 has 17 residues. Trimming took off 10 bases at V and 9 bases at J, with 28 bases between the two ends. CDR3 sequence reads: CATCPVAIRAGVSPLHF. DNA for the CDR3: TGTGCCACCTGTCCTGTGGCCATTAGGGCCGGGGTTTCACCCCTCCACTTT.

This clonotype was counted a few times. V is TRBV9 and J is TRBJ1-3; unclear D gene. CDR1 SGDLS and CDR2 YYNGEE come from the germline V gene. The CDR3 has 15 residues. V gave up 0 bases and J gave up 0 bases, with 7 bases separating them. CDR3 DNA sequence: TGTGCCAGCAGCGTAGGGCCGAGCTCTGGAAACACCATATATTTT. This gives the protein CASSVGPSSGNTIYF. The whole variable domain, filled in from reference TRBV9 and TRBJ1-3, reads DSGVTQTPKHLITATGQRVTLRCSPRSGDLSVYWYQQSLDQGLQFLIQYYNGEERAKGNILERFSAQQFPDLHSELNLSSLELGDSALYFCASSVGPSSGNTIYFGEGSWLTVV.

For this clonotype: One end of the junction varies from germline; a read error may be responsible. The V and J genes are TRBV2 and TRBJ1-5, with D unresolved. There are 14 residues in the CDR3. Germline lookup yields CDR1 SNHLY and CDR2 FYNNEI. This CDR3 reads CASSDASANQPRHF. The CDR3 region has the DNA TGTGCCAGCAGTGATGCCTCCGCCAATCAGCCCCGGCATTTT.

This chain connects TRBV19 to TRBJ2-2; D not resolved. Germline lookup yields CDR1 LNHDA and CDR2 SQIVND (reference sequence). This CDR3 comprises 15 residues. The germline V and J ends were trimmed by 3 bases and 0 bases, with 8 bases remaining between them. CDR3 residues: CASSIQRTNTGELFF. The DNA for the CDR3 is TGTGCCAGTAGTATTCAGAGAACGAACACCGGGGAGCTGTTTTTT.

The rearrangement links TRBV20-1 to TRBJ1-2, with D perhaps TRBD1 (6 bases). The V gene lost 2 bases and the J gene lost 7 bases, with 11 bases spanning the gap. Germline-derived CDR1 and CDR2 are DFQATT and SNEGSKA (reference sequence). This CDR3 has 12 amino acids. The DNA for the CDR3 is TGCAGTGCTAGACTACAGGGTACTGGCTACACCTTC. Residues: CSARLQGTGYTF.

The chain joins TRBV12-3 or TRBV12-4 to TRBJ1-1; D unclear. Trimming took off 3 bases at V and 1 base at J, with 15 bases between the two ends. This CDR3 has 16 amino acids. The CDR3 loop reads CASSLQAVRSNTEAFF. The CDR3 nucleotides read TGTGCCAGCAGTTTGCAGGCGGTCCGATCGAACACTGAAGCTTTCTTT.

CDR3 loop: CSARRAGGEGTEAFF. CDR3 sequence (DNA): TGCAGTGCGCGACGGGCAGGGGGCGAGGGCACTGAAGCTTTCTTT. The rearrangement links TRBV20-1 to TRBJ1-1, with 8 bases identical to TRBD1. J was trimmed by 4 bases and V by 6 bases; bases with no gene match: 13. CDR3 size: 15 residues. CDR1 is DFQATT and CDR2 is SNEGSKA in the germline V gene (reference sequence).

This clonotype has ten or more counts. The chain is built from TRBV12-3 or TRBV12-4 and TRBJ2-7, with 9 bases lining up with TRBD1. CDR3 size: 13 residues. V lost 6 bases, J lost 5 bases, and 5 bases stayed unmatched. CDR3 amino acids: CASSNRDRDEQYF. The CDR3 coding sequence is TGTGCCAGCAGCAACCGGGACAGGGACGAGCAGTACTTC.

The chain employs TRBV12-3 or TRBV12-4 and TRBJ1-5, with D maybe TRBD1 (5 bases). This CDR3 has 14 amino acids. The V gene lost 6 bases and the J gene lost 5 bases, with 14 bases spanning the gap. In DNA form, the CDR3 reads TGTGCCAGCAGCCCTGTTCCGGGGCATCAGCCCCAGCATTTT. It translates to CASSPVPGHQPQHF.

Details on this clonotype: The junction departs from germline at one end; a sequencing error may be responsible. The chain has TRBV5-1 and TRBJ1-2, with D unclear. The CDR3 sequence is 14 residues long. CDR1 is SGHRS, CDR2 YFSETQ, per germline. The CDR3 spells CASSRLTGSYGCTF. The CDR3 nucleotides are TGCGCCAGCAGCCGCCTTACGGGTAGCTATGGCTGCACCTTC.

As DNA, the CDR3 is TGTGCCAGCAGTTACGATGAGGCAGGGGGCGCCTATGGAAACACCATATATTTT. The encoded protein is CASSYDEAGGAYGNTIYF. V usage is TRBV6-2 or TRBV6-3 and J usage is TRBJ1-3; TRBD1 agrees at 8 bases. V lost 2 bases to trimming and J lost 3 bases; unmatched junction nucleotides: 12. The CDR3 is made up of 18 amino acids. From germline, CDR1 is MNHEY and CDR2 SVGEGT.

This clonotype was observed a handful of times. The chain carries TRBV12-3 or TRBV12-4 and TRBJ2-3; D may correspond to TRBD1 or TRBD2 (5 bases each). CDR3 length equals 14 residues. V was pared by 6 bases and J by 6 bases, with 16 bases between. The CDR3 sequence: CASSPGVGLDTQYF. CDR3 coding DNA: TGTGCCAGCAGCCCCGGGGTGGGGCTGGATACGCAGTATTTT.

V is TRBV20-1 and J is TRBJ2-1, with D uncertain. V lost 6 bases to trimming and J lost 7 bases, with 19 bases between them. This CDR3 contains 14 residues. Germline lookup yields CDR1 DFQATT and CDR2 SNEGSKA (reference sequence). In DNA form, the CDR3 reads TGCAGTGCCCCGCATGTGAATTTGTGGAATGAGCAGTTCTTC. Residues: CSAPHVNLWNEQFF.

The genes are TRBV14 and TRBJ1-1, with D unresolved. Between the trimmed V and J ends, which lost 1 base and 4 bases, there was a span of 10 bases. The germline V gene has CDR1 SGHDN and CDR2 FVKESK. The CDR3 has 14 amino acids. Here the CDR3 reads CASSQVGGPTEAFF. The CDR3 bases are TGTGCCAGCAGCCAAGTTGGAGGGCCCACTGAAGCTTTCTTT.

This sequence joins TRBV14 and TRBJ2-3, with D possibly TRBD2 on 5 matching bases. CDR3 length equals 16 residues. V dropped 0 bases and J dropped 3 bases, with 13 bases sitting between them. The germline V gene has CDR1 SGHDN and CDR2 FVKESK. CDR3 coding DNA: TGTGCCAGCAGCCAAGATATGCGGGCAGGTACAGATACGCAGTATTTT. Residues: CASSQDMRAGTDTQYF.

The rearrangement links TRBV7-3 to TRBJ1-3; D uncertain. The length of the CDR3 is 14 residues. Trimming stripped 4 bases from V and 2 bases from J, with 9 bases between. Germline CDR1 SGHTA, CDR2 FQGTGA. Here the CDR3 DNA reads TGTGCCAGCAGCTCTTCGGGCCCTGGAAACACCATATATTTT. Translated: CASSSSGPGNTIYF.